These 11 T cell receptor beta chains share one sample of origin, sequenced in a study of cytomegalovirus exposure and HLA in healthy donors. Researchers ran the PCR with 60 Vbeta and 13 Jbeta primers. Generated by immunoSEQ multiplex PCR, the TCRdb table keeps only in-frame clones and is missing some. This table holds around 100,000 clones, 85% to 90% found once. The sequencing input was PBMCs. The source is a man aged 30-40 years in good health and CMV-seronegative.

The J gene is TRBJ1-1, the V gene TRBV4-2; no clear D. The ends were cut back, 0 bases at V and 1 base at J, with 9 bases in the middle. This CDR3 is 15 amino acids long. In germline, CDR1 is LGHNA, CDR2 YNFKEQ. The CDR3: CASSQEGRGNTEAFF. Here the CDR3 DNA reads TGTGCCAGCAGCCAAGAGGGGAGAGGGAACACTGAAGCTTTCTTT.

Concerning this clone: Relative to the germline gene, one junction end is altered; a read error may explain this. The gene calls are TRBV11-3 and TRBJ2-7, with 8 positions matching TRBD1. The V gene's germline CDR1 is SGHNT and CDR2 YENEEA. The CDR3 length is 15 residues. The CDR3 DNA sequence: TGTGCCAGCAGCTTAGGAGGACAGGGCTCCTATGAGCAGTACTTC. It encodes CASSLGGQGSYEQYF. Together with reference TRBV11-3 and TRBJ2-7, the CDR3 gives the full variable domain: EAGVVQSPRYKIIEKKQPVAFWCNPISGHNTLYWYLQNLGQGPELLIRYENEEAVDDSQLPKDRFSAERLKGVDSTLKIQPAELGDSAVYLCASSLGGQGSYEQYFGPGTRLTVT.

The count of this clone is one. The CDR3: CASSQGQGRVNQPQHF. The CDR3 DNA follows: TGCGCCAGCAGCCAAGGGCAGGGAAGGGTGAATCAGCCCCAGCATTTT. V usage is TRBV4-1 and J usage is TRBJ1-5; tentative D call: TRBD1 (5 bases). V dropped 1 base and J dropped 4 bases, with 14 bases sitting between them. Germline V lookup: CDR1 MGHRA, CDR2 YSYEKL. The CDR3 length is 16 residues.

As DNA, the CDR3 is TGTGCCAGCAGCTTACCCGGACAGGGGGACAAACCCCTCCACTTT. This gives the protein CASSLPGQGDKPLHF. The chain carries TRBV7-9 and TRBJ1-6; TRBD1 matches 10 bases. This CDR3 has 15 amino acids. With V trimmed by 2 bases and J by 12 bases, 7 bases remained unmatched. From germline, CDR1 is SEHNR and CDR2 FQNEAQ (reference sequence).

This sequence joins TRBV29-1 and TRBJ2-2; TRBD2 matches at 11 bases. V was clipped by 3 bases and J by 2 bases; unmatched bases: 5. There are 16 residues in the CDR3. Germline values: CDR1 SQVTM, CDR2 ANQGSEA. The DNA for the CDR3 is TGCAGCGTTGATGAGACTAGCGGGATAAACACCGGGGAGCTGTTTTTT. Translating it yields CSVDETSGINTGELFF.

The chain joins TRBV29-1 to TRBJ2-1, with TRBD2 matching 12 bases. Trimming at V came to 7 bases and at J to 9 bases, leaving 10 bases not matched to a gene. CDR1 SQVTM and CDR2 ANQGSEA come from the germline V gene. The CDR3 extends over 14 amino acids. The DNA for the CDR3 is TGCAGCGCAGGACTAGCGGGGCTATTAGCTGAGCAGTTCTTC. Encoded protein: CSAGLAGLLAEQFF.

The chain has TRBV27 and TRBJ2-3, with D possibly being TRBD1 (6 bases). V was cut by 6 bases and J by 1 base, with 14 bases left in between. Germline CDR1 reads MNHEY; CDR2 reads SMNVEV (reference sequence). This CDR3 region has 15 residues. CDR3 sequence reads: CASRSMGAGTDTQYF. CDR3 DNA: TGTGCCAGCAGGAGTATGGGGGCAGGCACAGATACGCAGTATTTT.

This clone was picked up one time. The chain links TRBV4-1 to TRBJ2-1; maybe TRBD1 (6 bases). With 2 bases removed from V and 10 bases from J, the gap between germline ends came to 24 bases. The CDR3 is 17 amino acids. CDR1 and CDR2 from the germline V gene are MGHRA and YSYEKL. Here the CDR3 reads CASSQHTGITGFGEQFF. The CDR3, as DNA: TGCGCCAGCAGCCAACACACGGGGATTACAGGGTTTGGGGAGCAGTTCTTC.

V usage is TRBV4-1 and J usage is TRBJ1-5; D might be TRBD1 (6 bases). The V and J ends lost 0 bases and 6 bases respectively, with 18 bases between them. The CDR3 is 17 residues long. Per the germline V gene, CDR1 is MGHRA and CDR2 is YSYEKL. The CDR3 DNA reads TGCGCCAGCAGCCAAGAGAGCGGGGGCGCAAGTGGTCAGCCCCAGCATTTT. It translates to CASSQESGGASGQPQHF.

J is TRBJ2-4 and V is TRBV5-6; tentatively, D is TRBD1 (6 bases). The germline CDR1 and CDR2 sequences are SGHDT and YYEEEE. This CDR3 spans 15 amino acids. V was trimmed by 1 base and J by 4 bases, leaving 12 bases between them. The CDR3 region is CASSLPGQRKNIQYF. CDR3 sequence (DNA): TGTGCCAGCAGCTTGCCCGGACAGAGAAAAAACATTCAGTACTTC. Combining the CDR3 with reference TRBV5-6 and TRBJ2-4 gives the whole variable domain DAGVTQSPTHLIKTRGQQVTLRCSPKSGHDTVSWYQQALGQGPQFIFQYYEEEERQRGNFPDRFSGHQFPNYSSELNVNALLLGDSALYLCASSLPGQRKNIQYFGAGTRLSVL.

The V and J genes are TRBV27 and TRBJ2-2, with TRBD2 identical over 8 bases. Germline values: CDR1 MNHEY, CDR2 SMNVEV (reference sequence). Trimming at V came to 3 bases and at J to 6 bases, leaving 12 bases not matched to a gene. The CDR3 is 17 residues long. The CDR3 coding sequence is TGTGCCAGCAGTTTTATGGTGGGGAGCGGGAGATCCGGGGAGCTGTTTTTT. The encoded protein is CASSFMVGSGRSGELFF.